The sequence of this TCR beta chain was determined in a study of cytomegalovirus exposure and HLA in healthy donors. Study-level findings and limits: When a later analysis compared HLA-associated TCR beta chains with equally common others, the HLA-associated chains turned out to be more clonally expanded and to have lower generation probabilities. In a later analysis, common viral pathogens appeared linked to several of the most significant clusters. Highly shared sequence variants in one cluster were likely a sequencing artifact.

60 Vbeta and 13 Jbeta primers were used in PCR. Only in-frame clones appear in the TCRdb table, and some are missing; sequencing was by immunoSEQ multiplex PCR. Found here are roughly 70,000 clones, around 70% of them singletons; the top ten hold over 9.5%. This clone has a handful of counts. Its matching antigen is unknown. The CDR3 runs 14 residues. V shed 6 bases, J shed 6 bases, and the junction held 10 bases outside the gene matches. CDR1 is MNHEY and CDR2 is SVGAGI in the germline V gene. Sequenced: PBMCs. The clonotype originates from a human donor in good health. This chain joins TRBV6-5 and TRBJ2-7, with 8 bases that match TRBD1. This CDR3 reads CASRSGQDIGEQYF. CDR3 DNA sequence: TGTGCCAGCAGGTCGGGACAGGATATAGGCGAGCAGTACTTC.